The 9 T cell receptor beta chains reported below all come from one sample, sequenced in a study of cytomegalovirus exposure and HLA in healthy donors. Vbeta (60) and Jbeta (13) primers were used in the PCR. Clones were sequenced by immunoSEQ multiplex PCR, and TCRdb holds only the in-frame ones, with some missing. The profile shows 150,000 to 180,000 clones, around 81% of them singletons. Sequenced material: PBMCs. These receptors were obtained from a woman between 40 and 50 years old in good health and CMV-seropositive.

The gene calls are TRBV30 and TRBJ1-5; 8 bases are a match to TRBD1. The germline V gene has CDR1 GTSNPN and CDR2 SVGIG (reference sequence). CDR3 size: 15 residues. V shed 5 bases and J 6 bases; nucleotides not matched to a gene: 12. The CDR3 region has the DNA TGTGCCTGGGACCACCGGGACAGGAGGTTTCAGCCCCAGCATTTT. It is translated as CAWDHRDRRFQPQHF. Using reference TRBV30 and TRBJ1-5 for the parts outside the CDR3, the full variable domain is SQTIHQWPATLVQPVGSPLSLECTVEGTSNPNLYWYRQAAGRGLQLLFYSVGIGQISSEVPQNLSASRPQDRQFILSSKKLLLSDSGFYLCAWDHRDRRFQPQHFGDGTRLSIL.

This chain uses TRBV5-1 with TRBJ2-3; 7 bases map to TRBD1. Per germline, CDR1 SGHRS and CDR2 YFSETQ. J was trimmed by 3 bases and V by 4 bases; bases with no gene match: 2. This CDR3 comprises 13 residues. CDR3 nucleotides: TGCGCCAGCAGCGAGACAGGGACAGATACGCAGTATTTT. Translating it yields CASSETGTDTQYF.

This chain uses TRBV11-2 with TRBJ2-3, with 8 positions matching TRBD1. The CDR3 totals 15 residues. The V gene end was trimmed by 0 bases and the J gene end by 2 bases; junction bases not matched to a gene: 1. The germline V gene encodes CDR1 SGHAT and CDR2 FQNNGV. Here the CDR3 DNA reads TGTGCCAGCAGCTTAGACAGGGGGCCCACAGATACGCAGTATTTT. It translates to CASSLDRGPTDTQYF.

The count of this clone is one. This chain uses TRBV6-5 with TRBJ1-1; tentative D call: TRBD1 (6 bases). Germline V CDR1 and CDR2: MNHEY, SVGAGI. V was cut by 6 bases and J by 4 bases, with 9 bases left in between. This CDR3 contains 12 residues. The CDR3 bases are TGTGCCAGCAGCAGGGGAGCCACTGAAGCTTTCTTT. It translates to CASSRGATEAFF.

The rearrangement links TRBV11-2 to TRBJ1-1, with D unresolved. This CDR3 is built from 14 residues. Trimming removed 1 base at V and 4 bases at J, with 10 bases between. Per the germline V gene, CDR1 is SGHAT and CDR2 is FQNNGV. CDR3 amino acids: CASSLVLVGTEAFF. CDR3 nucleotides: TGTGCCAGCAGCTTAGTCCTAGTCGGCACTGAAGCTTTCTTT. The complete variable domain, with remaining parts taken from reference TRBV11-2 and TRBJ1-1, reads EAGVAQSPRYKIIEKRQSVAFWCNPISGHATLYWYQQILGQGPKLLIQFQNNGVVDDSQLPKDRFSAERLKGVDSTLKIQPAKLEDSAVYLCASSLVLVGTEAFFGQGTRLTVV.

The rearrangement joins TRBV10-2 to TRBJ2-2; D may be TRBD2 (6 bases). Germline CDR1 and CDR2: WSHSY and SAAADI. CDR3 length equals 13 residues. Between the trimmed V and J ends, which lost 8 bases and 4 bases, there was a span of 11 bases. For the CDR3, the DNA is TGCGCCAGCGCAGCGGGTGGCACCGGGGAGCTGTTTTTT. As protein: CASAAGGTGELFF.

A note on this clone: Other DNA sequences from this sample encode an identical CDR3 as well. The chain has TRBV5-1 and TRBJ2-7; a possible D gene is TRBD1 (6 bases). The CDR3 consists of 14 residues. CDR1 and CDR2 from the germline V gene are SGHRS and YFSETQ. Deletions cut 0 bases from V and 4 bases from J, with 11 bases between. The CDR3 nucleotides read TGCGCCAGCAGCTTGGCGGGCAGGGGATACGAGCAGTACTTC. This sequence encodes CASSLAGRGYEQYF.

This chain joins TRBV30 and TRBJ2-7, with 8 bases matching TRBD2. From germline, CDR1 is GTSNPN and CDR2 SVGIG (reference sequence). The CDR3 is 12 residues long. V lost 2 bases and J lost 12; bases outside the gene matches: 9. CDR3 sequence (DNA): TGTGCCTGGAGTAGGCTAGCGGGCACACCGTACTTC. Protein: CAWSRLAGTPYF.

The chain recombines TRBV5-1 with TRBJ1-1; D uncertain. The CDR3 runs 14 residues. Germline CDR1 reads SGHRS; CDR2 reads YFSETQ. Trimming left V 0 bases short and J 9 bases short, with 15 bases between. The CDR3 region is CASSLAGAGGKAFF. The CDR3 DNA reads TGCGCCAGCAGCTTGGCAGGTGCTGGCGGGAAAGCTTTCTTT.